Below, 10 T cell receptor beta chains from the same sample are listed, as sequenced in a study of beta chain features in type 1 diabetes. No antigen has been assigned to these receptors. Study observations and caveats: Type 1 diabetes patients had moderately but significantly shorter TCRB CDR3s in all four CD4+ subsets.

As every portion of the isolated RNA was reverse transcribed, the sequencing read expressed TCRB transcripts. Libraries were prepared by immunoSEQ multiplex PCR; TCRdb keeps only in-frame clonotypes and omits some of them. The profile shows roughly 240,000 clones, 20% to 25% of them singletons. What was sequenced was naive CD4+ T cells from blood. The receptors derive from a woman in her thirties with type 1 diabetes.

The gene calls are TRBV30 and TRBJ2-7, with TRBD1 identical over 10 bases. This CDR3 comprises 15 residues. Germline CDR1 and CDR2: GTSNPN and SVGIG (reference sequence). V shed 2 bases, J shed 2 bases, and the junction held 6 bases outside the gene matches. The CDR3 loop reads CAWSYPDRGTYEQYF. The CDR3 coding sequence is TGTGCCTGGAGTTATCCGGACAGGGGGACCTACGAGCAGTACTTC.

The CDR3 is CASSYVAGYGNTIYF. In nucleotides, the CDR3 is TGTGCCAGCAGTTACGTGGCAGGTTATGGAAACACCATATATTTT. The chain uses TRBV6-6 and TRBJ1-3, with D unresolved. CDR3 length: 15 amino acids. V gave up 2 bases and J gave up 3 bases, with 11 bases separating them. Germline loops: CDR1 MNHNY, CDR2 SVGAGI (reference sequence).

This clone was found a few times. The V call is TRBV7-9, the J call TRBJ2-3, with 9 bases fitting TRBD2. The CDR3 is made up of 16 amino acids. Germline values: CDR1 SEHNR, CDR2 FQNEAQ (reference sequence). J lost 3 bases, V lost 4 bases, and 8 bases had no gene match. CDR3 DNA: TGTGCCAGCAGCTCCCCGACGACTAGCGGTACAGATACGCAGTATTTT. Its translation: CASSSPTTSGTDTQYF.

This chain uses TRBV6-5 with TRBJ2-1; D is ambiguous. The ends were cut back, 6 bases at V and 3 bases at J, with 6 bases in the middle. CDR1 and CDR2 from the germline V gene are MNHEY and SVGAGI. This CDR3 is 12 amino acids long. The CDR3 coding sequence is TGTGCCAGCAGCAGTTTCTACAATGAGCAGTTCTTC. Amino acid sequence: CASSSFYNEQFF.

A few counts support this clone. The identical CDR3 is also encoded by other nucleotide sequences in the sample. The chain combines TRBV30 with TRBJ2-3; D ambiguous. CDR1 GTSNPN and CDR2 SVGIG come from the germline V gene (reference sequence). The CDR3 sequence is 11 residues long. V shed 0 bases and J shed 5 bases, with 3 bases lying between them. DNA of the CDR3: TGTGCCTGGAGTGTACTAGATACGCAGTATTTT. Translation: CAWSVLDTQYF.

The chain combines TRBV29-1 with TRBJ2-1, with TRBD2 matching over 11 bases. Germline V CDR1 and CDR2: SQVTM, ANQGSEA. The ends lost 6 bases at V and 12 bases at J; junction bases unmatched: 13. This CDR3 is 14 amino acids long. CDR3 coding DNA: TGCAGCGTCGGGACTAGCGGTAGCAGTGGTGTGCAGTTCTTC. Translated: CSVGTSGSSGVQFF.

The CDR3 DNA reads as TGTGCCAGTAGTATCTCTAGCCTCTCCTACAATGAGCAGTTCTTC. Translating gives CASSISSLSYNEQFF. This chain connects TRBV19 to TRBJ2-1; the D gene is possibly TRBD2 (5 bases). V lost 3 bases, J lost 0 bases, and 9 bases lay in between. In germline, CDR1 is LNHDA, CDR2 SQIVND (reference sequence). The CDR3 is 15 amino acids.

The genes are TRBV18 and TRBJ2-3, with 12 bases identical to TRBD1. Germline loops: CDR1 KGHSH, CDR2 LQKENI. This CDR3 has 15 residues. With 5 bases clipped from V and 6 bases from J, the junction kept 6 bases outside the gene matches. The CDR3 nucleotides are TGTGCCAGCTCAATGCCGGGACAGGGGGCGGATACGCAGTATTTT. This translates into CASSMPGQGADTQYF.

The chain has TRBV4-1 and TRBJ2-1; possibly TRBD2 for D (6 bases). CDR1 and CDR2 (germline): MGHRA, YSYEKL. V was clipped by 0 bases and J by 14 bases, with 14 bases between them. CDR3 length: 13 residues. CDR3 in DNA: TGCGCCAGCAGCCAAGATACGGAGGGTAAGGAGTTCTTC. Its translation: CASSQDTEGKEFF.

This CDR3 is CAIRTDRGYEQYF. The CDR3, as DNA: TGTGCCATCAGGACGGACAGGGGTTACGAGCAGTACTTC. The V and J genes are TRBV10-3 and TRBJ2-7, with 9 nucleotides matching TRBD1. CDR3 size: 13 residues. The V gene end was trimmed by 6 bases and the J gene end by 4 bases; junction bases not matched to a gene: 4. Per the germline V gene, CDR1 is ENHRY and CDR2 is SYGVKD.